The present T cell receptor (beta chain) was sequenced within a study of blood T cell repertoires in COVID-19. Study-level background: Samples came from the United States, Italy and Spain, spanning acute and convalescent COVID-19. PBMCs, B-cell-depleted T cells, or T cells were the source of the cDNA or gDNA that made up the material.

V was clipped by 1 base and J by 0 bases, with 7 bases between them. Germline CDR1 reads LNHDA; CDR2 reads SQIVND (reference sequence). The CDR3 is 14 residues long. Study processing details: Amplifying reference gene primers gave estimates of nucleated cell counts. Produced via immunoSEQ multiplex PCR; TCRdb's table is partial and in-frame only. D and trimming were read from the DNA, whereas the V and J calls and clone size are those reported in that table. The sample holds around 50,000 clones, about nine tenths seen once. Material for sequencing was peripheral blood. The chain joins TRBV19 to TRBJ2-7; no definite D call. The sequence was collected from a middle-aged man with active COVID-19. In nucleotides, the CDR3 is TGTGCCAGTAGTATAGGTCGCAGCTCCTACGAGCAGTACTTC. Translation: CASSIGRSSYEQYF.